This entry concerns a single T cell receptor (beta chain). No antigen is known for it. The source of the sample is a study of T cell responses to AZD1222 COVID-19 vaccine. General study findings and limits: Only a handful of AZD1222 recipients, roughly six in all, had baseline seropositivity.

Here immunoSEQ multiplex PCR was the method, and the copy in TCRdb shows in-frame clones only, minus some. The sample shows about 190,000 clones, approximately 90% of them seen only once. V was trimmed by 0 bases and J by 3 bases, leaving 8 bases between them. The CDR3 totals 15 residues. In germline, CDR1 is LGHNA, CDR2 YSLEER. The V call is TRBV4-3, the J call TRBJ2-2; D is undetermined. This clonotype originated in an adult in good health. The source was peripheral blood, collected on day 0 of AZD1222 vaccination. The CDR3 DNA follows: TGCGCCAGCAGCCAAGACGTTAAGGACACCGGGGAGCTGTTTTTT. Encoded protein: CASSQDVKDTGELFF.